The next 26 T cell receptor beta chains were all read from a single sample in a study of shared clonotypes between healthy human individuals. Only CD45RO-negative cells positively selected for CCR7 counted as naive CD8 cells, so terminally differentiated effector memory CD45RA+ cells were excluded. The data were produced by immunoSEQ multiplex PCR, yet TCRdb's version contains in-frame clones alone and is incomplete. The table shows hundreds of thousands of clones, with 95% to 98% occurring only once. Sequences were obtained from naive CD8+ T cells sorted from blood. All receptors come from a man aged 30 to 45 in good health.

This chain connects TRBV7-9 to TRBJ1-3; 8 bases agree with TRBD1. CDR1 is SEHNR, CDR2 FQNEAQ, per germline (reference sequence). The junction had 6 bases not matched to a gene; V was cut back by 5 bases and J by 0 bases. This CDR3 spans 16 amino acids. CDR3 sequence (DNA): TGTGCCAGCAGCAGGACAGGGACAGTCTCTGGAAACACCATATATTTT. It codes for CASSRTGTVSGNTIYF.

V is TRBV4-3 and J is TRBJ1-5; D is ambiguous. The ends were cut back, 0 bases at V and 2 bases at J, with 14 bases in the middle. CDR1 LGHNA and CDR2 YSLEER come from the germline V gene. This CDR3 is 17 amino acids long. CDR3: CASSQDLWGGGNQPQHF. For the CDR3, the DNA is TGCGCCAGCAGCCAAGATCTTTGGGGAGGTGGCAATCAGCCCCAGCATTTT.

The V call is TRBV7-9, the J call TRBJ2-7; D ambiguous. V was cut by 0 bases and J by 5 bases, with 5 bases left in between. The CDR3 extends over 12 amino acids. The germline gives CDR1 SEHNR, CDR2 FQNEAQ (reference sequence). The CDR3 loop reads CASSLAWHEQYF. The CDR3 DNA is TGTGCCAGCAGCTTAGCGTGGCACGAGCAGTACTTC.

This chain links TRBV11-3 with TRBJ2-7; no clear D gene. The CDR3 is 15 residues long. Germline CDR1 reads SGHNT; CDR2 reads YENEEA. Trimming left V 1 base short and J 0 bases short, with 10 bases between. The CDR3 DNA reads TGTGCCAGCAGCTTAGTGGCAGGCAGCTCCTACGAGCAGTACTTC. Translating it yields CASSLVAGSSYEQYF.

This rearrangement joins TRBV14 to TRBJ1-2; weak D call: TRBD1 (6 bases). From germline, CDR1 is SGHDN and CDR2 FVKESK. The V and J ends lost 2 bases and 4 bases respectively, with 14 bases between them. The CDR3 consists of 15 residues. The CDR3 region is CASSQTSGGGYGYTF. For the CDR3, the DNA is TGTGCCAGCAGCCAAACCAGCGGAGGGGGCTATGGCTACACCTTC. Full variable domain (rest looked up from reference TRBV14 and TRBJ1-2): EAGVTQFPSHSVIEKGQTVTLRCDPISGHDNLYWYRRVMGKEIKFLLHFVKESKQDESGMPNNRFLAERTGGTYSTLKVQPAELEDSGVYFCASSQTSGGGYGYTFGSGTRLTVV.

The genes are TRBV27 and TRBJ2-1; maybe TRBD1 (6 bases). Per the germline V gene, CDR1 is MNHEY and CDR2 is SMNVEV (reference sequence). Trimming stripped 4 bases from V and 10 bases from J, with 14 bases between. The CDR3 runs 13 residues. Here the CDR3 reads CASSSPGAAEQFF. Here the CDR3 DNA reads TGTGCCAGCAGTTCCCCAGGGGCAGCGGAGCAGTTCTTC.

The chain employs TRBV13 and TRBJ2-2, with TRBD2 identical over 8 bases. This CDR3 is 16 amino acids long. J lost 6 bases, V lost 5 bases, and 11 bases had no gene match. Germline CDR1 is PRHDT and CDR2 is FYEKMQ (reference sequence). DNA for the CDR3: TGTGCCAGCAGCCCCGGCGCTAGCGGGTTTTCCGGGGAGCTGTTTTTT. As protein: CASSPGASGFSGELFF.

V gene TRBV19 combines with J gene TRBJ2-3; D may correspond to TRBD1 or TRBD2 (5 bases each). CDR1 is LNHDA, CDR2 SQIVND, per germline (reference sequence). Between the trimmed V and J ends, which lost 6 bases and 2 bases, there was a span of 21 bases. The CDR3 contains 17 residues. This chain's CDR3 is CASSEEVGTPYTDTQYF. The CDR3 DNA reads TGTGCCAGTAGCGAGGAGGTAGGGACCCCTTACACAGATACGCAGTATTTT. Together with reference TRBV19 and TRBJ2-3, the CDR3 gives the full variable domain: DGGITQSPKYLFRKEGQNVTLSCEQNLNHDAMYWYRQDPGQGLRLIYYSQIVNDFQKGDIAEGYSVSREKKESFPLTVTSAQKNPTAFYLCASSEEVGTPYTDTQYFGPGTRLTVL.

This sequence joins TRBV20-1 and TRBJ2-7; D may be TRBD2 (5 bases). This CDR3 has 10 residues. With 6 bases removed from V and 4 bases from J, the gap between germline ends came to 7 bases. The germline V gene has CDR1 DFQATT and CDR2 SNEGSKA (reference sequence). The CDR3 DNA reads as TGCAGTGCGAGGGAGTACGAGCAGTACTTC. It translates to CSAREYEQYF.

This CDR3 is CASSSLAGGYNEQFF. The CDR3 DNA reads TGTGCCAGTAGTTCCCTAGCGGGAGGCTACAATGAGCAGTTCTTC. This chain joins TRBV19 and TRBJ2-1; 11 nucleotides agree with TRBD2. This CDR3 contains 15 residues. With V trimmed by 5 bases and J by 3 bases, 3 bases remained unmatched. Germline lookup yields CDR1 LNHDA and CDR2 SQIVND (reference sequence).

The table lists this clone with a count of one. The chain is built from TRBV6-6 and TRBJ2-7; D uncertain. Germline values: CDR1 MNHNY, CDR2 SVGAGI (reference sequence). V was shortened by 2 bases and J by 0 bases, with 11 bases between the two germline ends. The CDR3 spans 15 residues. Here the CDR3 DNA reads TGTGCCAGCAGTTACGGCACTGCAAGCTCCTACGAGCAGTACTTC. As protein: CASSYGTASSYEQYF.

This clone appeared once. V and J are TRBV27 and TRBJ2-1, with 10 bases identical to TRBD2. Looked up from germline, CDR1 is MNHEY and CDR2 is SMNVEV (reference sequence). The CDR3 sequence is 17 residues long. V was pared by 5 bases and J by 5 bases, with 12 bases of the junction left unmatched. CDR3 sequence: CASSPRGLAGENNEQFF. In DNA form, the CDR3 reads TGTGCCAGCAGTCCGAGGGGCCTAGCGGGAGAGAACAATGAGCAGTTCTTC.

The rearrangement uses TRBV7-9 and TRBJ1-4, with a possible D match to TRBD1 (5 bases). Trimming stripped 4 bases from V and 7 bases from J, with 13 bases between. Germline loops: CDR1 SEHNR, CDR2 FQNEAQ (reference sequence). The CDR3 runs 14 residues. CDR3 in DNA: TGTGCCAGCAGCTCCGAAGGGGTGGGTGAAAAACTGTTTTTT. It translates to CASSSEGVGEKLFF. The full variable domain, with the rest looked up from reference TRBV7-9 and TRBJ1-4, is DTGVSQNPRHKITKRGQNVTFRCDPISEHNRLYWYRQTLGQGPEFLTYFQNEAQLEKSRLLSDRFSAERPKGSFSTLEIQRTEQGDSAMYLCASSSEGVGEKLFFGSGTQLSVL.

This chain uses TRBV28 with TRBJ2-7; D possibly corresponds to TRBD1 (6 bases). The CDR3 covers 15 residues. With 6 bases removed from V and 0 bases from J, the gap between germline ends came to 15 bases. Germline-derived CDR1 and CDR2 are MDHEN and SYDVKM. CDR3 region: CASRTTGVSSYEQYF. Written as DNA, the CDR3 is TGTGCCAGCAGAACGACAGGCGTAAGCTCCTACGAGCAGTACTTC.

The DNA of the CDR3 is TGTGCCAGCAGGTTCGACAGTACCGCCGACGAGCAGTACTTC. Translating gives CASRFDSTADEQYF. This rearrangement joins TRBV2 to TRBJ2-7, with D perhaps matching TRBD1 (5 bases). V lost 6 bases and J 5 bases, leaving 17 bases between the germline ends. The CDR3 runs 14 residues. Germline CDR1 reads SNHLY; CDR2 reads FYNNEI. The full variable domain, in which reference TRBV2 and TRBJ2-7 provide the parts outside the CDR3, is EPEVTQTPSHQVTQMGQEVILRCVPISNHLYFYWYRQILGQKVEFLVSFYNNEISEKSEIFDDQFSVERPDGSNFTLKIRSTKLEDSAMYFCASRFDSTADEQYFGPGTRLTVT.

The chain links TRBV7-9 to TRBJ2-6, with 10 bases that match TRBD1. Per the germline V gene, CDR1 is SEHNR and CDR2 is FQNEAQ (reference sequence). The trim removed 5 bases at V and 0 bases at J, leaving 10 bases unmatched. This CDR3 is built from 19 residues. The DNA for the CDR3 is TGTGCCAGCAGCCCGCGACAGGGGGCCTCCCCCTCTGGGGCCAACGTCCTGACTTTC. Protein: CASSPRQGASPSGANVLTF.

The chain is built from TRBV19 and TRBJ2-7, with TRBD2 identical over 8 bases. Germline V gene data show CDR1 as LNHDA and CDR2 as SQIVND (reference sequence). Losses at the gene ends were 3 bases for V and 8 bases for J; bases not matched to a gene: 6. The CDR3 consists of 13 residues. The CDR3 sequence is CASSILGTRQQYF. CDR3 bases: TGTGCCAGTAGTATCCTGGGGACTAGACAGCAGTACTTC. The variable domain in full, completed from reference TRBV19 and TRBJ2-7, reads DGGITQSPKYLFRKEGQNVTLSCEQNLNHDAMYWYRQDPGQGLRLIYYSQIVNDFQKGDIAEGYSVSREKKESFPLTVTSAQKNPTAFYLCASSILGTRQQYFGPGTRLTVT.

The genes are TRBV6-5 and TRBJ2-1; TRBD2 is a possible D gene (6 bases). Trimming pared 5 bases from V and 6 bases from J, leaving 17 bases between. This CDR3 spans 15 amino acids. Looked up from germline, CDR1 is MNHEY and CDR2 is SVGAGI. The CDR3 loop reads CASSHLADGGNEQFF. DNA of the CDR3: TGTGCCAGCAGTCATCTAGCAGACGGGGGCAATGAGCAGTTCTTC.

The chain links TRBV4-2 to TRBJ2-7; TRBD2 matches 12 bases. V lost 0 bases, J lost 1 base, and 7 bases stayed unmatched. This CDR3 comprises 18 residues. The V gene's germline CDR1 is LGHNA and CDR2 YNFKEQ. This CDR3 reads CASSQDTETSGSSYEQYF. CDR3 nucleotide sequence: TGTGCCAGCAGCCAAGATACGGAGACTAGCGGGAGTTCCTACGAGCAGTACTTC.

This chain links TRBV10-3 with TRBJ2-3; TRBD2 aligns across 11 bases. Germline CDR1 reads ENHRY; CDR2 reads SYGVKD. The ends lost 5 bases at V and 0 bases at J; junction bases unmatched: 4. This CDR3 region has 16 residues. The chain's CDR3 is CAISRGLAASTDTQYF. The DNA for the CDR3 is TGTGCCATCAGTCGGGGACTAGCGGCTAGCACAGATACGCAGTATTTT.

The chain has TRBV7-9 and TRBJ1-2; D is unresolved. Germline CDR1 is SEHNR and CDR2 is FQNEAQ (reference sequence). The CDR3 consists of 11 residues. Between the trimmed V and J ends, which lost 1 base and 6 bases, there was a span of 3 bases. The chain's CDR3 is CASSLVNGYTF. In DNA, the CDR3 is TGTGCCAGCAGCTTAGTTAATGGCTACACCTTC. Drawing the rest from reference TRBV7-9 and TRBJ1-2, the complete variable domain is DTGVSQNPRHKITKRGQNVTFRCDPISEHNRLYWYRQTLGQGPEFLTYFQNEAQLEKSRLLSDRFSAERPKGSFSTLEIQRTEQGDSAMYLCASSLVNGYTFGSGTRLTVV.

V is TRBV5-1 and J is TRBJ2-7; 7 bases line up with TRBD1. Germline values: CDR1 SGHRS, CDR2 YFSETQ. J lost 3 bases, V lost 7 bases, and 13 bases had no gene match. The length of the CDR3 is 15 residues. CDR3 sequence (DNA): TGCGCCAGCGCTAACTCACAGGGGACCCTCTACGAGCAGTACTTC. Its translation is CASANSQGTLYEQYF.

The V gene is TRBV11-2, the J gene TRBJ1-1, with TRBD1 matching 7 bases. There are 13 residues in the CDR3. Per germline, CDR1 SGHAT and CDR2 FQNNGV. The trim removed 1 base at V and 6 bases at J, leaving 2 bases unmatched. The CDR3 spells CASSLGQGPEAFF. The CDR3 DNA reads TGTGCCAGCAGCTTAGGACAGGGCCCTGAAGCTTTCTTT.

The gene calls are TRBV9 and TRBJ2-1; 12 positions match TRBD2. This CDR3 has 17 residues. CDR1 is SGDLS, CDR2 YYNGEE, per germline. Trimming removed 3 bases from V and 7 bases from J; junction bases left unmatched: 11. The CDR3 loop reads CASSAASGRALGNEQFF. CDR3 in DNA: TGTGCCAGCAGCGCCGCTAGCGGGAGGGCCTTGGGGAATGAGCAGTTCTTC.

The rearrangement joins TRBV4-3 to TRBJ2-1, with TRBD2 matching over 9 bases. The trim removed 0 bases at V and 4 bases at J, leaving 4 bases unmatched. Germline values: CDR1 LGHNA, CDR2 YSLEER. The CDR3 length is 16 residues. CDR3 DNA: TGCGCCAGCAGCCAAGAGGCGGGAGGGTTTTACAATGAGCAGTTCTTC. Encoded protein: CASSQEAGGFYNEQFF.

The chain is built from TRBV7-8 and TRBJ2-1; D possibly corresponds to TRBD1 (6 bases). Germline lookup yields CDR1 SGHVS and CDR2 FQNEAQ. The CDR3 runs to 14 residues. V lost 8 bases and J lost 5, with 16 bases in between. CDR3 DNA sequence: TGTGCCAGCCAACGCTTCCGGGACAACAATGAGCAGTTCTTC. Its protein product is CASQRFRDNNEQFF.